These 6 T cell receptor beta chains were sequenced from one sample in a study of blood T cells in healthy people across ages. A second roughly 6 to 11 cycle PCR used barcoded and J-beta primers. TCRdb recomputed calls from the 5' RACE reads with MiXCR, one row per CDR3 protein. The data hold about 780,000 distinct CDR3 sequences, with roughly 46% observed a single time. The sequencing input was blood. The receptor source for this set is a man older than 75 in good health.

This clonotype occurred a few times. The V and J genes are TRBV28 and TRBJ1-4, with D maybe TRBD1 (6 bases). The CDR3 spans 16 residues. V lost 5 bases, J lost 2 bases, and 15 bases lay in between. Germline CDR1 is MDHEN and CDR2 is SYDVKM. CDR3 sequence: CASSLGGGLTNEKLFF. CDR3 nucleotide sequence: TGTGCCAGCAGTCTAGGCGGGGGGCTCACTAATGAAAAACTGTTTTTT.

This clonotype was detected a few times. The chain couples TRBV7-2 to TRBJ1-2; the match to TRBD1 covers 7 bases. The CDR3 is 14 residues long. CDR1 is SGHTA and CDR2 is FQGNSA in the germline V gene. The V segment lost 3 bases and the J segment 4 bases; nucleotides outside the gene matches: 5. The CDR3 region is CASSLTGSGYGYTF. The CDR3 DNA reads TGTGCCAGCAGCTTGACAGGGAGTGGCTATGGCTACACCTTC.

This clonotype was counted only a few times. The chain uses TRBV7-9 and TRBJ2-1; 10 bases line up with TRBD2. Per germline, CDR1 SEHNR and CDR2 FQNEAQ (reference sequence). This CDR3 is built from 15 residues. Unmatched junction bases numbered 4, after V lost 1 base and J lost 7 bases. CDR3 amino acids: CASSLVLAGKNEQFF. The CDR3 nucleotides read TGTGCCAGCAGCTTAGTACTAGCGGGAAAAAATGAGCAGTTCTTC.

This clonotype was seen ten or more times. The genes are TRBV7-9 and TRBJ2-7; D might be TRBD1 (7 bases). Germline V lookup: CDR1 SEHNR, CDR2 FQNEAQ (reference sequence). Trimming took 5 bases from V and 1 from J, leaving 15 bases between them. The CDR3 is 15 residues long. Here the CDR3 DNA reads TGTGCCAGCAGCCTCTGGAGGGGGCTTTCCTACGAGCAGTACTTC. This gives the protein CASSLWRGLSYEQYF.

The genes are TRBV10-3 and TRBJ2-7, with 7 bases aligning to TRBD1. The end of the DNA fits TRBJ2-5 better, so the J call may be wrong. This CDR3 has 14 residues. CDR1 and CDR2 (germline): ENHRY, SYGVKD. The CDR3 loop is CAISESNRGETQYF. CDR3 bases: TGTGCCATCAGTGAGTCGAACAGGGGAGAGACCCAGTACTTC.

The chain combines TRBV12-3 or TRBV12-4 with TRBJ2-1, with 7 nucleotides matching TRBD2. This CDR3 region has 14 residues. The ends lost 7 bases at V and 6 bases at J; junction bases unmatched: 9. The CDR3 DNA is TGTGCCAGCACCTCTAGCGGTAATACCAATGAGCAGTTCTTC. Translation gives CASTSSGNTNEQFF.